The rows below give T cell receptor beta chains drawn from one sample of a study of blood T cell repertoires in COVID-19. This table comes from immunoSEQ multiplex PCR, and its TCRdb copy is limited to in-frame clones, with some not included. In the table there are 60,000 to 75,000 clones, around 80% of which are singletons. The sequenced material came from peripheral blood. These receptors all come from a human donor in a cohort sampled during active COVID-19. CDR3s include the opening cysteine and the closing phenylalanine or tryptophan. Fields, in order: V gene, D gene, CDR3 protein. The D gene is left open where the match is weak.

TRBV4-1,TRBD1,CASSQGRETGVDGYTF
TRBV11-2,TRBD2,CASSLETSGSMDEQFF
TRBV7-2,-,CASSLRFGYTF
TRBV6-2/TRBV6-3,TRBD1,CASSHGQAISMRKVYGYTF
TRBV28,TRBD1,CASSLGTVYGNTIYF
TRBV10-2,-,CASSDWEGYNTEAFF
TRBV7-8,TRBD1,CASSFRDRGWGEQYF
TRBV29-1,TRBD2,CSVEPWRTSGTDTQYF
TRBV28,-,CASSLLIAGVGNEQFF
TRBV11-2,TRBD2,CASSKAPREAIPYEQYF
TRBV7-8,TRBD2,CASSLVASGPIGNEQFF
TRBV27,TRBD1,CASSIALGTGVVDEQYF
TRBV12-3/TRBV12-4,-,CASSLGWDTQYF
TRBV28,TRBD1,CASSLGGQGYGYTF
TRBV19,-,CASSIDLRFEQYF
TRBV3-1/TRBV3-2,-,CASSSRGRGQYF
TRBV30,-,CAWSRQVLNQPQHF
TRBV7-2,TRBD1,CASSSSPGTGKQYF
TRBV12-3/TRBV12-4,-,CASAPLTDTQYF
TRBV10-2,TRBD2,CASSSGNFGQFF
TRBV27,TRBD1,CASSSGGTANEKLFF
TRBV29-1,TRBD2,CSANSGRNGGELFF
TRBV4-1,-,CASSQGGAYEQYF
TRBV11-3,TRBD1,CASSPGTVIGDTQYF
TRBV7-9,-,CASSLLGATNTEAFF
TRBV12-3/TRBV12-4,TRBD1,CASSTTGDGYTF
TRBV4-2,TRBD2,CASSQRLAGGRSQADTQYF
TRBV9,TRBD1,CASSVTGQGSPLHF
TRBV29-1,TRBD1,CSAIDRANYGYTF
TRBV28,-,CASSSVPMNTEAFF
TRBV29-1,TRBD1,CSVNGQGASGNTIYF
TRBV7-2,-,CASSFYSGYTF
TRBV27,TRBD2,CASSSTRTSGRTYEQYF
TRBV5-1,TRBD1,CASSFSWDSRYNEQFF
TRBV27,-,CASSPETAGQPQHF
TRBV4-3,TRBD2,CASSQDETSGYNEQFF
TRBV6-5,TRBD2,CASSSGLAETGELFF
TRBV7-2,-,CASSPEYLSTDTQYF
TRBV6-6,-,CASSYTGNTEAFF
TRBV18,-,CASSPSNYGYTF
TRBV11-2,-,CASSLVSSTGELFF